The clone carrying this TCR beta chain came up a few times. Its antigen is unidentified. The data derive from a study of response to subunit inactivated influenza vaccine. CDR3 length: 15 residues. V lost 1 base, J lost 7 bases, and 14 bases lay in between. CDR1 and CDR2 from the germline V gene are LGHDT and YNNKEL (reference sequence). TCRdb analysed the RT-PCR reads with MiXCR anew, one entry per CDR3 protein. The table records under 750,000 distinct CDR3 sequences, 12% of them present only once. Points from the study as a whole: New T cells are recruited in small numbers by each seasonal influenza vaccination, according to the authors' suggestion.

The material sequenced was PBMCs from blood, taken on the day of vaccination. The chain couples TRBV3-1 to TRBJ2-1; D is ambiguous. The TCR was taken from a man aged 50-59 years who received an inactivated influenza vaccine. CDR3 region: CASSQGFPVVNEQFF. The CDR3 nucleotides are TGTGCCAGCAGCCAAGGCTTTCCGGTGGTGAATGAGCAGTTCTTC.